A selection of T cell receptor beta chains follows, all from one sample in a study of blood T cells in healthy people across ages. One entry per CDR3 protein results from TCRdb running MiXCR on the 5' RACE reads. The sample contains 850,000 to 1,000,000 distinct CDR3 sequences, about 44% of which appear only once. The sample comprised blood. The receptors were sampled from a man aged 30 to 45 in good health. Both conserved end residues are part of each CDR3. The D gene is left open where the match is weak. Only some rows state a clone size, as once, few, many or a class for expanded clones.

J gene | D gene | clone size | V gene | CDR3 protein | CDR3 DNA
TRBJ1-2 | TRBD1 | . | TRBV28 | CAGRSGGQGNHGYTF | TGTGCCGGCAGAAGCGGGGGACAGGGTAACCATGGCTACACCTTC
TRBJ2-6 | . | . | TRBV14 | CASSHKGQRVLLGANVLTF | TGTGCCAGCAGCCATAAAGGACAGCGCGTCCTCTTAGGGGCCAACGTCCTGACTTTC
TRBJ2-1 | TRBD2 | few | TRBV12-3/TRBV12-4 | CASSLGRAAYNEQFF | TGTGCCAGCAGTTTGGGGAGGGCAGCTTACAATGAGCAGTTCTTC
TRBJ2-2 | . | . | TRBV15 | CATSLANTGELFF | TGTGCCACCAGTCTCGCGAACACCGGGGAGCTGTTTTTT
TRBJ2-3 | . | few | TRBV6-4 | CASSEEVDDTQYF | TGTGCCAGCAGTGAAGAGGTCGACGATACGCAGTATTTT
TRBJ2-1 | . | few | TRBV4-3 | CASSQESAAAKVYNEQFF | TGCGCCAGCAGCCAAGAGTCTGCTGCGGCGAAGGTCTACAATGAGCAGTTCTTC
TRBJ1-6 | . | . | TRBV6-5 | CASSRETGYNSPLHF | TGTGCCAGCAGTAGGGAGACAGGCTATAATTCACCCCTCCACTTT
TRBJ1-1 | TRBD1 | few | TRBV20-1 | CSVLTGTGNTEAFF | TGCAGTGTCCTTACCGGGACAGGGAACACTGAAGCTTTCTTT
TRBJ2-2 | . | . | TRBV12-3/TRBV12-4 | CASTLSRENTGELFF | TGTGCCAGCACCCTAAGTAGAGAGAACACCGGGGAGCTGTTTTTT
TRBJ1-6 | . | . | TRBV5-1 | CASSLTESSYNSPLHF | TGCGCCAGCAGCTTGACAGAGAGCTCCTATAATTCACCCCTCCACTTT
TRBJ1-2 | TRBD1 | few | TRBV29-1 | CSVDRGAYGYTF | TGCAGCGTGGACAGGGGTGCCTATGGCTACACCTTC
TRBJ2-7 | TRBD2 | . | TRBV20-1 | CSARGGYSYEQYF | TGCAGTGCTCGCGGGGGGTACTCCTACGAGCAGTACTTC
TRBJ1-2 | TRBD1 | . | TRBV6-1 | CASSEGWTGAFTF | TGTGCCAGCAGTGAAGGTTGGACAGGGGCTTTCACCTTC
TRBJ1-5 | TRBD1 | . | TRBV7-8 | CASSLGGGGSNQPQHF | TGTGCCAGCAGCTTAGGAGGGGGCGGGAGCAATCAGCCCCAGCATTTT
TRBJ2-3 | . | . | TRBV20-1 | CSASGKLVRDTDTQYF | TGCAGTGCTAGTGGCAAGCTAGTTCGGGACACAGATACGCAGTATTTT
TRBJ2-7 | . | once | TRBV5-1 | CASSRDEYYEQYF | TGCGCCAGCAGCAGGGACGAATATTACGAGCAGTACTTC
TRBJ2-7 | TRBD1 | many | TRBV5-1 | CASSLVTGAYEQYF | TGCGCCAGCAGCTTGGTCACAGGGGCCTACGAGCAGTACTTC
TRBJ1-1 | . | . | TRBV5-1 | CASIRQPNTEAFF | TGCGCCAGCATTCGACAGCCGAACACTGAAGCTTTCTTT
TRBJ2-2 | . | few | TRBV29-1 | CSVEDSGQGYTGELFF | TGCAGCGTTGAAGACTCGGGGCAGGGATACACCGGGGAGCTGTTTTTT
TRBJ2-7 | . | . | TRBV6-5 | CASSYRARSSYEQYF | TGTGCCAGCAGTTATCGAGCCAGGAGCTCCTACGAGCAGTACTTC
TRBJ1-2 | . | . | TRBV25-1 | CASSELVQNYGYTF | TGTGCCAGCAGTGAATTGGTACAGAACTATGGCTACACCTTC
TRBJ1-1 | . | . | TRBV10-3 | CAIGEKSVTEAFF | TGTGCCATCGGTGAGAAGAGCGTCACTGAAGCTTTCTTT
TRBJ2-5 | . | . | TRBV5-1 | CASSPRQGSREETQYF | TGCGCCAGCAGCCCGAGGCAGGGGAGTCGTGAAGAGACCCAGTACTTC
TRBJ1-2 | . | once | TRBV6-5 | CASSYSDNYNYDYTF | TGTGCCAGCAGTTACTCGGACAACTATAACTATGACTACACCTTC
TRBJ2-3 | . | . | TRBV4-1 | CASSQDRASVDTQYF | TGCGCCAGCAGCCAAGATCGGGCTAGCGTAGATACGCAGTATTTT
TRBJ2-7 | . | . | TRBV29-1 | CSVGADLSSYEQYF | TGCAGCGTTGGAGCGGACCTCAGCTCCTACGAGCAGTACTTC
TRBJ2-3 | . | . | TRBV12-3/TRBV12-4 | CASSPSRSDTQYF | TGTGCCAGCAGTCCAAGCAGGTCAGATACGCAGTATTTT
TRBJ2-1 | TRBD2 | . | TRBV4-2 | CASSQDGRGLAGFSSYNEQFF | TGTGCCAGCAGCCAAGATGGGCGGGGACTAGCGGGGTTCAGCTCCTACAATGAGCAGTTCTTC
TRBJ2-5 | . | . | TRBV20-1 | CSARDSSGPQETQYF | TGCAGTGCTAGAGATTCCAGCGGCCCACAAGAGACCCAGTACTTC
TRBJ2-7 | TRBD1 | few | TRBV7-2 | CASSWGQGANEQYF | TGTGCCAGCAGCTGGGGACAGGGGGCCAACGAGCAGTACTTC
TRBJ2-7 | TRBD2 | . | TRBV7-2 | CTSSLVGGDSYEQYF | TGTACCAGCAGCTTAGTTGGGGGGGATTCCTACGAGCAGTACTTC
TRBJ1-2 | . | few | TRBV12-3/TRBV12-4 | CASSLLVGGGGEGYTF | TGTGCCAGCAGTTTATTGGTGGGCGGGGGCGGGGAAGGCTACACCTTC